This entry concerns a single T cell receptor (beta chain). What it binds is not known. It is likely a read error, because the conserved phenylalanine at the end of the CDR3 is missing. Germline values: CDR1 LNHDA, CDR2 SQIVND (reference sequence). CDR3 length: 15 residues. The V end lost 7 bases, the J end lost 3 bases, and 16 bases lay between the germline ends. The sample originates from a study of lung T cells in sarcoidosis with Löfgren's syndrome. Across the whole study: Analyses focused on Löfgren's syndrome patients. Study conclusions and caveats: The most expanded V genes in Löfgren's patients were reportedly TRAV12-1 and TRBV2. Multiple Löfgren's syndrome patients reportedly shared TRAV12-1 and TRBV2 CDR3 motifs.

TCRdb itself ran the reads through MiXCR, one entry per CDR3 protein. Here the sample spans fewer than 80,000 distinct CDR3 sequences, 21% being singletons. The source of this sequence is a human donor with sarcoidosis (Löfgren's syndrome or another form), or a control subject (not recorded which). This chain links TRBV19 with TRBJ1-5; D is ambiguous. Material: CD4+ T cells from PBMCs. The CDR3 reads CASTNAGSLNQPQHL. CDR3 DNA: TGTGCCAGTACGAATGCTGGGTCCCTCAATCAGCCCCAGCATCTT.